This T cell receptor beta chain was captured by sequencing in a study of blood T cell repertoires in COVID-19. Study-level background: Sources were T cells, B-cell-depleted T cells, or PBMCs; the material itself was cDNA or gDNA.

The method was immunoSEQ multiplex PCR; TCRdb's version includes in-frame clones alone and lacks a portion of them. The sample holds 350,000 or so clones, approximately 91% seen once. The source material was PBMCs or T cells enriched from blood (not recorded which). This TCR came from a woman between 25 and 40 years old who had been exposed to COVID-19.

Here the CDR3 reads CASSQNRGEAFF. CDR3 nucleotides: TGTGCCAGCAGCCAAAACCGGGGAGAAGCTTTCTTT. The rearrangement uses TRBV14 and TRBJ1-1; D not certain. V was pared by 2 bases and J by 8 bases, with 9 bases between. Germline V gene data show CDR1 as SGHDN and CDR2 as FVKESK. The CDR3 sequence is 12 residues long.